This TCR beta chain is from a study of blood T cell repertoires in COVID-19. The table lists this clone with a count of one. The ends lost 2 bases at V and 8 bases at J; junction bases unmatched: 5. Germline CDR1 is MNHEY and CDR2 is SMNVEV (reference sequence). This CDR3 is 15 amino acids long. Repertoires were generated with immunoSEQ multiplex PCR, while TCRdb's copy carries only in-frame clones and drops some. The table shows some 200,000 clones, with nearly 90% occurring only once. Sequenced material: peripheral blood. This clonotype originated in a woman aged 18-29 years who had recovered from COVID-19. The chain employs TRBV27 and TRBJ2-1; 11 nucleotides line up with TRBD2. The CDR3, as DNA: TGTGCCAGCAGTTTAGGAACTAGCGGGAGTCATGAGCAGTTCTTC. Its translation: CASSLGTSGSHEQFF.